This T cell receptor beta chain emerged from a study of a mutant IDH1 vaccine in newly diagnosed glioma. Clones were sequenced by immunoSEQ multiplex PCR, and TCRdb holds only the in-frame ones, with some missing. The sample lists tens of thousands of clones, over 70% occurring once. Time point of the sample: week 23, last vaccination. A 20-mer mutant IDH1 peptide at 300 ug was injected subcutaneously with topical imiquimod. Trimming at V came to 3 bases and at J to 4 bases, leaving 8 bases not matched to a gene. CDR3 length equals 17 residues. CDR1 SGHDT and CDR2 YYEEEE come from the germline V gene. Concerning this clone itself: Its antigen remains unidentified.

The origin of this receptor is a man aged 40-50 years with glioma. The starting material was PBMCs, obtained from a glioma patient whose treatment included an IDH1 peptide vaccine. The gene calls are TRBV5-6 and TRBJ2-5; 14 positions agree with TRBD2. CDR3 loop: CASSWGRLAGGRETQYF. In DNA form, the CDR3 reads TGTGCCAGCAGCTGGGGGAGACTAGCGGGGGGGCGAGAGACCCAGTACTTC.